The sequence of this T cell receptor beta chain was determined in a study of blood T cells in healthy people across ages. The germline gives CDR1 SGHRS, CDR2 YFSETQ. This CDR3 spans 13 amino acids. Primers used in a second PCR of roughly 6 to 11 cycles were a sample-barcoded 5' primer and a J-beta primer mix. TCRdb reprocessed the 5' RACE reads via MiXCR and lists one record per CDR3 protein. The table records 650,000 or so distinct CDR3 sequences, about 51% of them present only once. Study conclusions and caveats: The study regarded diversity estimates from one million T cells as underestimates. Any changes in expanded clonotypes were possibly confounded, as donor CMV status remained unknown.

A remark on this clonotype: The target antigen is unknown. A read error may account for a junction end that differs from germline.

V and J are TRBV5-1 and TRBJ2-2; D unclear. The source material was blood. This receptor was obtained from a woman of 80 years or more in good health. CDR3 amino acids: CVSFPMNTGELFF. The CDR3 nucleotides read TGCGTCAGCTTCCCCATGAACACCGGGGAGCTGTTTTTT.